The clone carrying this T cell receptor beta chain was found a few times. The use of a sample-barcoded 5' primer and a J-beta primer mix characterized a second PCR of about 7 to 12 cycles. TCRdb re-called the 5' RACE reads with MiXCR, one entry per CDR3 protein. The table lists approximately 900,000 distinct CDR3 sequences, roughly 48% of them singletons, with around an eighth in the top ten. The source of the sample is a study of blood T cells in healthy people across ages. Trimming took 1 base from V and 1 from J; bases not matched to a gene: 7. The germline V gene encodes CDR1 SGHAT and CDR2 FQNNGV. The CDR3 runs 17 residues.

This receptor was identified in a man aged 30-40 years in good health. Sequences were obtained from blood. The chain couples TRBV11-2 to TRBJ2-4; TRBD1 aligns across 7 bases. CDR3 loop: CASSLVQGVEAKNIQYF. The CDR3 DNA is TGTGCCAGCAGCTTAGTCCAGGGGGTGGAGGCCAAAAACATTCAGTACTTC.